The 32 T cell receptor beta chains below come from one sample, sequenced in a study of identical twins. MiXCR, run by TCRdb on the 5' RACE reads, gives a single entry per CDR3 protein. In the table there are 750,000 to 950,000 distinct CDR3 sequences, approximately 13% of which are singletons. The sample was also reused in another study, on yellow fever vaccine responses in identical twins.

Sequencing was performed on PBMCs. The origin of the receptors is a woman under 30 in good health.

This clonotype was observed at least ten times. The chain is built from TRBV2 and TRBJ2-6; D is undetermined. Germline loops: CDR1 SNHLY, CDR2 FYNNEI. The CDR3 totals 15 residues. V was trimmed by 5 bases and J by 0 bases, leaving 8 bases between them. CDR3 in amino acids: CASSPTVSGANVLTF. The DNA of the CDR3 is TGTGCCAGCAGTCCGACGGTCTCTGGGGCCAACGTCCTGACTTTC.

This clonotype was recorded a few times. CDR3 protein: CASRDSGGYEQYV. In DNA, the CDR3 is TGCGCCAGCAGAGATAGCGGGGGCTACGAGCAGTACGTC. The chain uses TRBV10-2 and TRBJ2-7, with TRBD2 matching 9 bases. The CDR3 is made up of 13 amino acids. The J segment lost 3 bases and the V segment lost 6 bases, leaving 3 bases of the junction unmatched. Germline CDR1 WSHSY, CDR2 SAAADI.

This clonotype was recorded at least ten times. This chain links TRBV27 with TRBJ2-1; the D is unclear. The CDR3 runs to 14 residues. V shed 2 bases and J shed 3 bases, with 8 bases lying between them. Germline values: CDR1 MNHEY, CDR2 SMNVEV (reference sequence). The CDR3 DNA is TGTGCCAGCAGTTTAAGTGCAGGCTACAATGAGCAGTTCTTC. This sequence encodes CASSLSAGYNEQFF.

The sample holds a few counts of this clonotype. The chain joins TRBV20-1 to TRBJ2-7, with D possibly called TRBD1 or TRBD2 (5 bases each). V lost 2 bases and J 5 bases, leaving 7 bases between the germline ends. CDR1 is DFQATT and CDR2 is SNEGSKA in the germline V gene (reference sequence). This CDR3 comprises 11 residues. The CDR3: CSARWGNEQYF. CDR3 DNA: TGCAGTGCTAGATGGGGGAACGAGCAGTACTTC.

This clonotype has only a few counts. The chain has TRBV28 and TRBJ2-1; 9 positions agree with TRBD1. This CDR3 region has 15 residues. The germline gives CDR1 MDHEN, CDR2 SYDVKM. Trimming at V came to 5 bases and at J to 6 bases, leaving 8 bases not matched to a gene. The CDR3 DNA is TGTGCCAGCAGTCCGGGGGACAGGGACATCAATGAGCAGTTCTTC. As protein: CASSPGDRDINEQFF.

This clonotype appeared a few times. The chain carries TRBV7-6 and TRBJ2-7, with TRBD2 matching 12 bases. The CDR3 contains 15 residues. Germline V gives CDR1 SGHVS, CDR2 FNYEAQ. After removal of 5 bases from V and 9 bases from J, the junction contained 11 bases not matched to a gene. In DNA, the CDR3 is TGTGCCAGCAGCCTCCGACTAGCGGGAGAGGACGGGCAGTACTTC. This gives the protein CASSLRLAGEDGQYF.

A few counts support this clonotype. The chain uses TRBV15 and TRBJ2-7, with D possibly being TRBD2 (7 bases). The V end was cut by 1 base, the J end by 5 bases, with 12 bases between. Germline values: CDR1 LNHNV, CDR2 YYDKDF (reference sequence). The CDR3 length is 14 residues. Here the CDR3 DNA reads TGTGCCACCAGCAGAGGGGGGGGCTTTAACGAGCAGTACTTC. It is translated as CATSRGGGFNEQYF.

This clonotype was detected ten times or more. This chain joins TRBV6-1 and TRBJ1-4, with D uncertain. The V gene lost 6 bases and the J gene lost 8 bases, with 13 bases spanning the gap. The CDR3 is 13 amino acids. Germline CDR1 is MNHNS and CDR2 is SASEGT. The CDR3 sequence: CASSPLRREKLFF. The CDR3 DNA is TGTGCCAGCAGCCCCTTGAGGAGAGAAAAACTGTTTTTT.

The chain joins TRBV10-2 to TRBJ1-2, with TRBD1 matching 9 bases. V lost 3 bases, J lost 8 bases, and 4 bases stayed unmatched. From germline, CDR1 is WSHSY and CDR2 SAAADI. This CDR3 is built from 13 residues. The chain's CDR3 is CASSDLDRGGYTF. The DNA for the CDR3 is TGCGCCAGCAGTGATTTGGACAGGGGCGGCTACACCTTC.

This clonotype was found a few times. This sequence joins TRBV15 and TRBJ1-1; 7 bases fit TRBD1. The CDR3 is 13 residues long. The V and J ends lost 3 bases and 10 bases, in that order; junction bases with no gene match: 8. The V gene's germline CDR1 is LNHNV and CDR2 YYDKDF (reference sequence). CDR3: CATSREHRGAAFF. CDR3 coding DNA: TGTGCCACCAGCAGGGAACACAGGGGAGCAGCTTTCTTT.

A few counts support this clonotype. This chain links TRBV2 with TRBJ2-5; 8 bases map to TRBD1. From germline, CDR1 is SNHLY and CDR2 FYNNEI. Trimming took 6 bases from V and 1 from J; bases not matched to a gene: 7. CDR3 length: 15 residues. The CDR3 DNA reads TGTGCCAGCAGGGTGGACAGGGTAGGCCAAGAGACCCAGTACTTC. Protein product: CASRVDRVGQETQYF.

This clonotype was seen more than once but under ten times. The CDR3 coding sequence is TGTGCCAGCAGTTTCGGAGCCCGGAAAGAGACCCAGTACTTC. Its translation is CASSFGARKETQYF. The rearrangement links TRBV28 to TRBJ2-5; D uncertain. Germline V gene lookup returns CDR1 MDHEN and CDR2 SYDVKM. Trimming left V 3 bases short and J 3 bases short, with 11 bases between. The CDR3 length is 14 residues.

V gene TRBV9 combines with J gene TRBJ2-5, with TRBD2 matching over 11 bases. Germline CDR1 reads SGDLS; CDR2 reads YYNGEE. V was pared by 0 bases and J by 5 bases, with 9 bases of the junction left unmatched. This CDR3 has 17 amino acids. CDR3 coding DNA: TGTGCCAGCAGCGTAGGGCTAGCGGGGGGCATGGAGGAGACCCAGTACTTC. This gives the protein CASSVGLAGGMEETQYF.

This chain connects TRBV5-1 to TRBJ2-1, with a tentative D call TRBD2 (5 bases). The CDR3 extends over 14 amino acids. Germline V CDR1 and CDR2: SGHRS, YFSETQ. Trimming stripped 6 bases from V and 2 bases from J, with 12 bases between. CDR3 in DNA: TGCGCCAGCACCCCCGGGGTAGCCTACAATGAGCAGTTCTTC. Residues: CASTPGVAYNEQFF.

The chain employs TRBV15 and TRBJ2-1; 12 bases agree with TRBD2. The CDR3 sequence is 23 residues long. V shed 0 bases, J shed 2 bases, and the junction held 20 bases outside the gene matches. Germline-derived CDR1 and CDR2 are LNHNV and YYDKDF (reference sequence). Written as DNA, the CDR3 is TGTGCCACCAGCAGAGATGGTAGGGGGAGGACTAGCGGGGCTCCATTCCCCTACAATGAGCAGTTCTTC. Its protein is CATSRDGRGRTSGAPFPYNEQFF.

This chain joins TRBV2 and TRBJ2-4, with 7 bases identical to TRBD1. Germline assignment: CDR1 SNHLY and CDR2 FYNNEI. The CDR3 is made up of 15 amino acids. V lost 6 bases to trimming and J lost 6 bases; unmatched junction nucleotides: 11. CDR3 nucleotide sequence: TGTGCCAGCAGGGGCTTAACCGGGACAGTAAACATTCAGTACTTC. It encodes CASRGLTGTVNIQYF.

The CDR3 nucleotides are TGTGCCACCAGCAGGGGACTAGCGGGAGGGCCTAGAACAGATACGCAGTATTTT. Translating gives CATSRGLAGGPRTDTQYF. This sequence joins TRBV15 and TRBJ2-3; 16 bases map to TRBD2. V trimming: 3 bases; J trimming: 3 bases; junction bases outside the gene matches: 6. This CDR3 is 18 amino acids long. The V gene's germline CDR1 is LNHNV and CDR2 YYDKDF (reference sequence).

This clonotype was detected many times. This CDR3 is CASSSQKPWDTQYF. The DNA of the CDR3 is TGTGCCAGCAGTTCTCAAAAACCGTGGGATACGCAGTATTTT. This rearrangement joins TRBV6-5 to TRBJ2-3; D call uncertain. CDR3 length: 14 residues. V was cut by 4 bases and J by 6 bases, with 14 bases left in between. Germline CDR1 reads MNHEY; CDR2 reads SVGAGI.

At least ten counts were recorded for this clonotype. The J gene is TRBJ2-1, the V gene TRBV20-1; D perhaps matches TRBD2 (6 bases). CDR1 and CDR2 from the germline V gene are DFQATT and SNEGSKA (reference sequence). The CDR3 runs 13 residues. With 5 bases removed from V and 5 bases from J, the gap between germline ends came to 13 bases. Here the CDR3 reads CSAGGTQNNEQFF. DNA for the CDR3: TGCAGTGCTGGAGGGACCCAGAACAATGAGCAGTTCTTC.

This clonotype came up a few times. This chain joins TRBV6-1 and TRBJ2-6, with no clear D. Germline-derived CDR1 and CDR2 are MNHNS and SASEGT. The CDR3 is made up of 17 amino acids. Trimming removed 7 bases from V and 0 bases from J, with 16 bases in between. CDR3 sequence reads: CASILQRTSSGANVLTF. The CDR3 DNA follows: TGTGCCAGCATCCTACAGAGAACCAGCTCTGGGGCCAACGTCCTGACTTTC.

V and J are TRBV13 and TRBJ2-2; TRBD1 matches 11 bases. The V gene end was trimmed by 8 bases and the J gene end by 6 bases; junction bases not matched to a gene: 5. The CDR3 has 14 amino acids. CDR1 and CDR2 from the germline V gene are PRHDT and FYEKMQ (reference sequence). The CDR3, as DNA: TGTGCCAGCCAACCGGGACAGGGGGCCGGGGAGCTGTTTTTT. This translates into CASQPGQGAGELFF.

This clonotype was found a few times. The genes are TRBV6-2 or TRBV6-3 and TRBJ2-1; TRBD1 matches at 7 bases. With V trimmed by 5 bases and J by 10 bases, 8 bases remained unmatched. The CDR3 sequence is 13 residues long. Germline V lookup: CDR1 MNHEY, CDR2 SVGEGT. This CDR3 is CASSRTGTAEQFF. DNA of the CDR3: TGTGCCAGCAGTCGAACAGGGACAGCAGAGCAGTTCTTC.

The V gene is TRBV2, the J gene TRBJ1-3, with D hard to call. Germline CDR1 SNHLY, CDR2 FYNNEI. The germline V and J ends were trimmed by 3 bases and 7 bases, with 7 bases remaining between them. This CDR3 is built from 12 residues. CDR3 sequence (DNA): TGTGCCAGCAGTGAGGGGTGGAACACCATATATTTT. Residues: CASSEGWNTIYF.

The V and J genes are TRBV7-8 and TRBJ2-1, with TRBD2 matching 11 bases. The CDR3 has 17 amino acids. With V trimmed by 5 bases and J by 6 bases, 12 bases remained unmatched. In germline, CDR1 is SGHVS, CDR2 FQNEAQ. The CDR3 is CASSLRVAGGPSNEQFF. The CDR3 DNA follows: TGTGCCAGCAGCCTAAGAGTAGCGGGAGGGCCGTCCAATGAGCAGTTCTTC. The full variable domain, with the rest looked up from reference TRBV7-8 and TRBJ2-1, is GAGVSQSPRYKVAKRGQDVALRCDPISGHVSLFWYQQALGQGPEFLTYFQNEAQLDKSGLPSDRFFAERPEGSVSTLKIQRTQQEDSAVYLCASSLRVAGGPSNEQFFGPGTRLTVL.

This clonotype was detected a few times. The chain couples TRBV12-3 or TRBV12-4 to TRBJ2-3; D gene ambiguous. V was trimmed by 6 bases and J by 1 base, leaving 14 bases between them. The CDR3 totals 15 residues. In nucleotides, the CDR3 is TGTGCCAGCAGCCCCTTGGGCCCTCGCACAGATACGCAGTATTTT. It codes for CASSPLGPRTDTQYF.

In its sample, this clonotype was seen a few times. J is TRBJ2-3 and V is TRBV9; no clear D gene. The germline V gene has CDR1 SGDLS and CDR2 YYNGEE. The CDR3 contains 17 residues. V was trimmed by 3 bases and J by 4 bases, leaving 21 bases between them. CDR3 amino acids: CASSDPMTRAVSDTQYF. The CDR3 bases are TGTGCCAGCAGCGACCCAATGACACGGGCCGTGTCAGATACGCAGTATTTT.

This clonotype was picked up a small number of times. The rearrangement links TRBV27 to TRBJ1-1; 7 bases line up with TRBD1. The J segment lost 1 base and the V segment lost 2 bases, leaving 13 bases of the junction unmatched. Germline-derived CDR1 and CDR2 are MNHEY and SMNVEV (reference sequence). This CDR3 region has 18 residues. The CDR3 spells CASSLLRTGSSPNTEAFF. The CDR3 DNA reads as TGTGCCAGCAGTTTACTCAGGACAGGATCATCGCCGAACACTGAAGCTTTCTTT.

There are many counts of this clonotype. The V call is TRBV24-1, the J call TRBJ1-2, with 9 bases lining up with TRBD1. The V gene's germline CDR1 is KGHDR and CDR2 SFDVKD. The CDR3 extends over 17 amino acids. After removal of 5 bases from V and 5 bases from J, the junction contained 14 bases not matched to a gene. Here the CDR3 DNA reads TGTGCCACCAGTGGTGTTATGCCGGGACAGGGATTTTATGGCTACACCTTC. It encodes CATSGVMPGQGFYGYTF.

The rearrangement uses TRBV12-3 or TRBV12-4 and TRBJ2-7, with 7 bases that match TRBD1. The CDR3 is made up of 15 amino acids. The trim removed 2 bases at V and 6 bases at J, leaving 10 bases unmatched. The CDR3 protein is CASSLTPTGLFEQYF. CDR3 bases: TGTGCCAGCAGTTTAACCCCGACAGGGCTATTCGAGCAGTACTTC.

The chain couples TRBV6-1 to TRBJ2-1, with 10 bases aligning to TRBD2. The V gene's germline CDR1 is MNHNS and CDR2 SASEGT. With V trimmed by 6 bases and J by 5 bases, 19 bases remained unmatched. The CDR3 length is 19 residues. The CDR3 sequence: CASSGGLAGVFLSHNEQFF. The CDR3 nucleotides read TGTGCCAGCAGCGGGGGGCTAGCGGGAGTTTTCCTGTCCCACAATGAGCAGTTCTTC.

The CDR3 DNA reads as TGTGCCAGCACCCTGACAGGGGTTGGCGGGGAGCTGTTTTTT. Translation gives CASTLTGVGGELFF. V is TRBV21-1 and J is TRBJ2-2; the table gives TRBD1 as D, unverified against the DNA. TRBV21-1 is annotated as a pseudogene. This CDR3 is 14 amino acids long.

V usage is TRBV20-1 and J usage is TRBJ2-4, with D uncertain. Germline CDR1 and CDR2: DFQATT and SNEGSKA (reference sequence). There are 14 residues in the CDR3. The V end was cut by 5 bases, the J end by 1 base, with 12 bases between. The CDR3, as DNA: TGCAGTGCTCCCCAGTCCCCGGCCAAAAACATTCAGTACTTC. Its protein product is CSAPQSPAKNIQYF.